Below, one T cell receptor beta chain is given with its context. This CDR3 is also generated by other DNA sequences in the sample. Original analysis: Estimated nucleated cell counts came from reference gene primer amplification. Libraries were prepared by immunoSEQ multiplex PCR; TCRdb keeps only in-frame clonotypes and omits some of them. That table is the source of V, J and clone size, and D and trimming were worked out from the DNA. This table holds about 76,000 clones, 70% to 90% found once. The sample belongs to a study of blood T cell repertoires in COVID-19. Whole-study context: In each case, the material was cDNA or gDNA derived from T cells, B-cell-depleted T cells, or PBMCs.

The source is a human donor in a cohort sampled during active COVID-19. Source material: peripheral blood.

CDR3 protein: CASSGQANTEAFF. CDR3 DNA sequence: TGTGCCAGCTCCGGACAGGCGAACACTGAAGCTTTCTTT. This chain joins TRBV18 and TRBJ1-1, with 7 nucleotides matching TRBD1. The CDR3 totals 13 residues. J was trimmed by 1 base and V by 6 bases; bases with no gene match: 2. In germline, CDR1 is KGHSH, CDR2 LQKENI.